A single sample gave rise to the 10 T cell receptor beta chains below, sequenced in a study of blood T cell repertoires in COVID-19. This table comes from immunoSEQ multiplex PCR, and its TCRdb copy is limited to in-frame clones, with some not included. This sample has around 300,000 clones, with approximately 85% found just once. Sequencing was done on a sample of peripheral blood. Source of these receptors: a woman aged 70-85 years with acute or convalescent COVID-19.

This clone was counted a few times. V gene TRBV5-6 combines with J gene TRBJ1-2; possible D gene TRBD1, 5 bases. The CDR3 length is 14 residues. Germline values: CDR1 SGHDT, CDR2 YYEEEE. Trimming took 0 bases from V and 0 from J, leaving 6 bases between them. The chain's CDR3 is CASSLAGTNYGYTF. The CDR3 region has the DNA TGTGCCAGCAGCTTGGCAGGGACTAACTATGGCTACACCTTC.

The rearrangement links TRBV2 to TRBJ1-3; a possible D gene is TRBD1 (5 bases). The germline V gene encodes CDR1 SNHLY and CDR2 FYNNEI. The CDR3 spans 13 residues. This CDR3 reads CAAQGTKGNTIYF. Here the CDR3 DNA reads TGTGCAGCGCAGGGAACAAAAGGAAACACCATATATTTT.

The chain links TRBV3-1 (or the pseudogene TRBV3-2) to TRBJ2-5; 11 bases match TRBD2. In germline, CDR1 is LGHDT, CDR2 YNNKEL (reference sequence). J gave up 4 bases and V 2 bases, and 12 bases lay outside the gene matches. The CDR3 is made up of 18 amino acids. The CDR3 protein is CASSQIGTSGPGAETQYF. As DNA, the CDR3 is TGTGCCAGCAGCCAAATCGGGACTAGCGGCCCTGGAGCAGAGACCCAGTACTTC.

The CDR3 protein is CASSPIPSTNEKLFF. CDR3 nucleotide sequence: TGTGCCAGCTCACCAATTCCGTCTACTAATGAAAAACTGTTTTTT. The V gene is TRBV18, the J gene TRBJ1-4; D remains ambiguous. CDR1 is KGHSH and CDR2 is LQKENI in the germline V gene. The CDR3 runs 15 residues. Trimming stripped 2 bases from V and 2 bases from J, with 9 bases between.

The chain links TRBV4-2 to TRBJ1-2; no clear D. Germline CDR1 and CDR2: LGHNA and YNFKEQ. The V and J ends lost 0 bases and 4 bases respectively, with 12 bases between them. The CDR3 runs 15 residues. The CDR3 DNA reads as TGTGCCAGCAGCCAAGATCAGGTTACCTCCTATGGCTACACCTTC. It codes for CASSQDQVTSYGYTF.

As for this clone: This same CDR3 is encoded by further DNA sequences in the sample. The V call is TRBV11-1, the J call TRBJ1-2; D gene uncertain. V was cut by 4 bases and J by 4 bases, with 10 bases left in between. The CDR3 length is 13 residues. Germline lookup yields CDR1 SGHAT and CDR2 FQDESV (reference sequence). This chain's CDR3 is CASSYRGSYGYTF. CDR3 nucleotide sequence: TGTGCCAGCAGCTATAGAGGCAGCTATGGCTACACCTTC.

The chain carries TRBV3-1 (or the pseudogene TRBV3-2) and TRBJ1-2; D not certain. V dropped 4 bases and J dropped 2 bases, with 14 bases sitting between them. CDR3 length: 15 amino acids. Germline V gene lookup returns CDR1 LGHDT and CDR2 YNNKEL (reference sequence). The CDR3 is CASSPREVLNYGYTF. The CDR3 DNA sequence: TGTGCCAGCAGCCCCCGGGAGGTACTCAACTATGGCTACACCTTC.

The chain uses TRBV7-9 and TRBJ1-6; D not resolved. Per germline, CDR1 SEHNR and CDR2 FQNEAQ (reference sequence). The length of the CDR3 is 14 residues. Trimming left V 5 bases short and J 8 bases short, with 13 bases between. DNA of the CDR3: TGTGCCAGCAGCGTGGGTAACCGGGATTCACCCCTCCACTTT. Amino acid sequence: CASSVGNRDSPLHF.

The gene calls are TRBV19 and TRBJ2-7; possible D gene TRBD2, 5 bases. The V end was cut by 5 bases, the J end by 3 bases, with 17 bases between. The CDR3 totals 15 residues. Per germline, CDR1 LNHDA and CDR2 SQIVND (reference sequence). Here the CDR3 DNA reads TGTGCCAGTAGTCCTCGACTAAACGCAAACTACGAGCAGTACTTC. Its translation: CASSPRLNANYEQYF.

This chain connects TRBV15 to TRBJ2-3, with 11 positions matching TRBD2. With V trimmed by 0 bases and J by 7 bases, 6 bases remained unmatched. CDR3 length: 16 residues. Germline loops: CDR1 LNHNV, CDR2 YYDKDF (reference sequence). The CDR3 region has the DNA TGTGCCACCAGCAGAGAGGCTAGCGGGGGGTCTTATACGCAGTATTTT. It yields the protein CATSREASGGSYTQYF.